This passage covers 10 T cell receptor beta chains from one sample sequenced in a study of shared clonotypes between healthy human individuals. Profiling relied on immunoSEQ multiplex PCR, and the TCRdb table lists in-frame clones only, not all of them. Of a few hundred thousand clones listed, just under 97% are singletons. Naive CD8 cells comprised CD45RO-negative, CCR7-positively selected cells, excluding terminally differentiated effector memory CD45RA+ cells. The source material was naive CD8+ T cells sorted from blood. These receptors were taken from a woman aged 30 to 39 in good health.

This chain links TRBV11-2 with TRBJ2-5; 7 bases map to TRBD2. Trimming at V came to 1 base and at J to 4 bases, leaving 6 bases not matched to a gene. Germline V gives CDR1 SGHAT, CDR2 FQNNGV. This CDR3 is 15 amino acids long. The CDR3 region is CASSLGPGRGETQYF. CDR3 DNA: TGTGCCAGCAGCTTAGGACCGGGGAGGGGAGAGACCCAGTACTTC.

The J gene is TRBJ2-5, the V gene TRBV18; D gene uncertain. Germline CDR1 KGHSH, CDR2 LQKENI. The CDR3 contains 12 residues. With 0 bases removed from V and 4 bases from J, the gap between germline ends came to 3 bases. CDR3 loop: CASSPPLETQYF. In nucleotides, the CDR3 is TGTGCCAGCTCACCACCCTTAGAGACCCAGTACTTC.

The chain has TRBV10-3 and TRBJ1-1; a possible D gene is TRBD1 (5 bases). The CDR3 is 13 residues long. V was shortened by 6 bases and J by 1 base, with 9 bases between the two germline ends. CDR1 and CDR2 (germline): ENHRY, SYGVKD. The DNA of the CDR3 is TGTGCCATCAGCGGGGGTGGGAACACTGAAGCTTTCTTT. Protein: CAISGGGNTEAFF.

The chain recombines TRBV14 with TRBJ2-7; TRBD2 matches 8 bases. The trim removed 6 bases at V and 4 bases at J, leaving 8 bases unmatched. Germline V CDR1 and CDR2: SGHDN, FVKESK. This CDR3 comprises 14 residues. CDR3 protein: CASRNSGSRYEQYF. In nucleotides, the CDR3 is TGTGCCAGCAGGAACAGCGGGAGTAGGTACGAGCAGTACTTC.

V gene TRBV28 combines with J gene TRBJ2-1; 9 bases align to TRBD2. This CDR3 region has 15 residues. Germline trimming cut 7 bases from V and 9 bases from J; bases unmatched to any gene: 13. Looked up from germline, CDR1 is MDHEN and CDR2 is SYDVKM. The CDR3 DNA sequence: TGTGCCAGCATCCAGACTAGCGGACCTACAAGTGAGCAGTTCTTC. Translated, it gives CASIQTSGPTSEQFF.

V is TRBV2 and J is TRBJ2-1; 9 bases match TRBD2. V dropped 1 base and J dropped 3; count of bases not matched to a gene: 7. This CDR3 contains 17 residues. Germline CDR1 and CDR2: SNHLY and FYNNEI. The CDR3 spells CASSEEGGTSFYNEQFF. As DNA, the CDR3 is TGTGCCAGCAGTGAAGAGGGCGGGACTAGCTTCTACAATGAGCAGTTCTTC.

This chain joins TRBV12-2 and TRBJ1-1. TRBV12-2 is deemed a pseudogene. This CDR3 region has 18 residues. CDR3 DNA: TGTGCAAGTCGCTTAATCCCCTTTTGTAAGTCCCTCTCCACTGAAGCTTTCTTT. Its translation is CASRLIPFCKSLSTEAFF.

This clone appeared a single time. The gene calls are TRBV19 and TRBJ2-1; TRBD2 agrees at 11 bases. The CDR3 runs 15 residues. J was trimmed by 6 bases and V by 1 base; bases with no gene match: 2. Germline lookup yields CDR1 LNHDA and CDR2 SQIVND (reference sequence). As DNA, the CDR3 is TGTGCCAGTAGTATAGGTACTAGCGGGGGCAATGAGCAGTTCTTC. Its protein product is CASSIGTSGGNEQFF.

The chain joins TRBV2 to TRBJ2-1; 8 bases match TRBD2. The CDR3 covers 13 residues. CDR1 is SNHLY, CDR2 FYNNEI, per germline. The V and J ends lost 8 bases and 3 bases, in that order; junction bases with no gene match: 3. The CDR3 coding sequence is TGTGCCAGCGGTAGCGGGATCTACAATGAGCAGTTCTTC. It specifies CASGSGIYNEQFF.

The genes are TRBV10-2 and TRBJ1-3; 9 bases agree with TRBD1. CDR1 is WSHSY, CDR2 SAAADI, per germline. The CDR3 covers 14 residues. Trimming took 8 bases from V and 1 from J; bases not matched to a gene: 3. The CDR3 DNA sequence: TGCGCCAGCGGACAGGGGATATCTGGAAACACCATATATTTT. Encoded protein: CASGQGISGNTIYF.